The present T cell receptor (beta chain) was sequenced within a study of cytomegalovirus exposure and HLA in healthy donors. Study information: In a later analysis, it was reported that the 90 to 150 validation repertoires had been produced on the same platform as the 600 to 850 repertoires belonging to the first cohort. Notes on the study in general: Cytomegalovirus-associated status was assigned to 150 or so TCR beta chains. Most TCR sequences were rare, but some public TCRs occurred in many donors. According to a subsequent analysis, TCR clusters from the first cohort were inclined to appear together in the 110 or so validation repertoires.

TCRdb keeps only in-frame clones here, not all; method: immunoSEQ multiplex PCR. Among about 130,000 clones listed, about nine tenths were seen once. CDR1 and CDR2 from the germline V gene are SNHLY and FYNNEI. V shed 6 bases, J shed 3 bases, and the junction held 7 bases outside the gene matches. This CDR3 is 15 amino acids long. A word on this clone: What it binds is not known.

Input material: PBMCs. The V gene is TRBV2, the J gene TRBJ2-5; 10 nucleotides align to TRBD1. The TCR comes from a woman in her twenties or thirties in good health and CMV-seropositive. The CDR3 protein is CASRTRDRGKETQYF. For the CDR3, the DNA is TGTGCCAGCAGAACCCGGGACAGGGGTAAAGAGACCCAGTACTTC.